The clone carrying this T cell receptor (beta chain) occurred a few times. Its antigen is not known. This CDR3 is 15 amino acids long. V dropped 8 bases and J dropped 5; count of bases not matched to a gene: 12. Germline assignment: CDR1 SGHAT and CDR2 FQNNGV. TCRdb's copy holds only in-frame clones and misses some; the assay was immunoSEQ multiplex PCR. There are around 77,000 clones in the sample; approximately 80% occur only once, and 7.5% to 9.5% lies in the top ten. This sample is drawn from a study of cytotoxic CD8 clonotypes in ibrutinib-treated CLL. Study summary: Included were 11 to 12 relapsed/refractory and about 14 treatment-naive patients, of whom 17 were IGHV unmutated. Collecting the response samples happened after a median 12 months of treatment, with a range of 6 to 36. Notes on the study in general: Circulating CD8+ T-cell counts were tracked by baseline clonality, which exceeded that of age-matched healthy donors.

This sample comprised PBMCs, obtained at disease progression, from a patient treated with ibrutinib. The TCR sequence derives from a human donor with chronic lymphocytic leukemia. This chain connects TRBV11-2 to TRBJ2-1; 7 positions agree with TRBD2. The chain's CDR3 is CASGGGPSGHNEQFF. The DNA of the CDR3 is TGTGCCAGCGGGGGGGGACCGAGCGGCCACAATGAGCAGTTCTTC. Looking up the rest from reference TRBV11-2 and TRBJ2-1 gives the full variable domain: EAGVAQSPRYKIIEKRQSVAFWCNPISGHATLYWYQQILGQGPKLLIQFQNNGVVDDSQLPKDRFSAERLKGVDSTLKIQPAKLEDSAVYLCASGGGPSGHNEQFFGPGTRLTVL.